The source of this TCR beta chain is a study of technical replicates of blood from several donors. Sequencing used immunoSEQ multiplex PCR; TCRdb keeps in-frame clones, though not all of them. The data show around 84,000 clones, roughly 97% seen once. This clonotype was sampled from a human donor in good health. Sequencing input: T cells isolated from PBMCs.

The CDR3 DNA follows: TGTGCCAGCGGAGGGGATAGCTCCTACAATGAGCAGTTCTTC. Its translation: CASGGDSSYNEQFF. The chain couples TRBV7-3 to TRBJ2-1; weak D call: TRBD2 (6 bases). V lost 8 bases and J lost 0, with 11 bases in between. The germline CDR1 and CDR2 sequences are SGHTA and FQGTGA. The CDR3 is 14 amino acids.